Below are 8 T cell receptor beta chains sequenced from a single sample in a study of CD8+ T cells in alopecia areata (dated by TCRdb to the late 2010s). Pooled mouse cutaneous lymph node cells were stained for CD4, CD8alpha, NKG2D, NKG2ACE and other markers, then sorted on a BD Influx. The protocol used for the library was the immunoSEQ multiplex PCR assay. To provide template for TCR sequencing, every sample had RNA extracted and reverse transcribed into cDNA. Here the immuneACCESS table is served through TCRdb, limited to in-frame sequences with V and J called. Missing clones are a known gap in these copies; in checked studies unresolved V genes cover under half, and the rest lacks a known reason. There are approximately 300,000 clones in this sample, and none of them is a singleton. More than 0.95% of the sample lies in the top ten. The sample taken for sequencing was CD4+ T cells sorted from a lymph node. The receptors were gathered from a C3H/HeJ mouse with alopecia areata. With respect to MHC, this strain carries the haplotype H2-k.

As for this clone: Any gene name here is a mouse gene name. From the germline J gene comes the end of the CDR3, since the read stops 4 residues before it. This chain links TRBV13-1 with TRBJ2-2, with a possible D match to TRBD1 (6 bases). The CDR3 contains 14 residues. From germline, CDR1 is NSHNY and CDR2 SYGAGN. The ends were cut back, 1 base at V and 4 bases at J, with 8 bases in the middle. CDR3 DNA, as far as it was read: TGTGCCAGCAGTGATCCAGGGGTCACCGGG. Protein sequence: CASSDPGVTG. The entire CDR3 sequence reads CASSDPGVTGQLYF.

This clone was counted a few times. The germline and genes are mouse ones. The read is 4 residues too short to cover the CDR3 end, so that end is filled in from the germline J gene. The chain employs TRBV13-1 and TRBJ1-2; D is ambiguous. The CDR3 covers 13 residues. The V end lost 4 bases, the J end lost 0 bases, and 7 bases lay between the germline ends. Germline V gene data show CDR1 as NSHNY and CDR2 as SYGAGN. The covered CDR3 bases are TGTGCCAGCAGTTCCCATACAAACTCC. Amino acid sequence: CASSSHTNS. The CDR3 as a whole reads CASSSHTNSDYTF.

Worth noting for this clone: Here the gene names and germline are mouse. The chain's CDR3 is CASSIYAVYAEQFF. CDR3 bases read: TGTGCCAGCAGTATATACGCAGTCTATGCT. The chain recombines TRBV19 with TRBJ2-1, with D unresolved. The CDR3 is cut off 4 residues early in the read; its end comes from the germline J gene. Per germline, CDR1 FNHDT and CDR2 SITEND (reference sequence). This CDR3 is 14 amino acids long. V shed 1 base and J shed 3 bases, with 8 bases lying between them.

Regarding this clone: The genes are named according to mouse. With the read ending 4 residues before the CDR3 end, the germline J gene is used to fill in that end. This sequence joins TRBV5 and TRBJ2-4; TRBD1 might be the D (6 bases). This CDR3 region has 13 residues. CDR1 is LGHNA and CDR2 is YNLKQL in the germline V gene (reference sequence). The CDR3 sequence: CASSPTGKNTLYF. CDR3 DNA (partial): TGTGCCAGCAGCCCCACAGGGAAAAAC.

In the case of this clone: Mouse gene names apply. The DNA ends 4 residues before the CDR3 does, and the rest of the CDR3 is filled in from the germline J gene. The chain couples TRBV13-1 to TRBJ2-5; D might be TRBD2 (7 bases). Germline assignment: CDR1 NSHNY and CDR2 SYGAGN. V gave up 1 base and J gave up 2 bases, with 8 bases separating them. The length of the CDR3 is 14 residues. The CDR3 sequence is CASSDLGAQDTQYF. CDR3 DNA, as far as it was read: TGTGCCAGCAGTGATCTGGGGGCCCAAGAC.

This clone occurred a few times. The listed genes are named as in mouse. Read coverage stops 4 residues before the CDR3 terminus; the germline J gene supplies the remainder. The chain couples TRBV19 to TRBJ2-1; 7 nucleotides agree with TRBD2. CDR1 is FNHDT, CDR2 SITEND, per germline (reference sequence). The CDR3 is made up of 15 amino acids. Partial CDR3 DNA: TGTGCCAGCAGTATAGAGGGCTGGGGGTGGTCT. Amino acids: CASSIEGWGWS. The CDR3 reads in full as CASSIEGWGWSEQFF.

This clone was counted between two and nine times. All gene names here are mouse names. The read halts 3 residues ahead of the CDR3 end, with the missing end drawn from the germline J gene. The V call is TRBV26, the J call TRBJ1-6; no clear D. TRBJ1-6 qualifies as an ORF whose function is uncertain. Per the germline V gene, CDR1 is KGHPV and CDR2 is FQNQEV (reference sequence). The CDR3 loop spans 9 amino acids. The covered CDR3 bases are TGTGCCAGCAGGAGGGCC. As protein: CASRRA. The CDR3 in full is CASRRALYF.

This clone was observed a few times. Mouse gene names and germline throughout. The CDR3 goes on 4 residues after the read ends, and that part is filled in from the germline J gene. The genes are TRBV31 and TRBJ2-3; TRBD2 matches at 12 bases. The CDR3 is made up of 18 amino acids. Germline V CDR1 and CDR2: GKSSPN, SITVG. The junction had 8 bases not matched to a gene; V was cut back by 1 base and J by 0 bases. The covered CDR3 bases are TGTGCCTGGAGTCCGGGACTGGGGGGATACTATAGTGCAGAA. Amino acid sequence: CAWSPGLGGYYSAE. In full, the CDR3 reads CAWSPGLGGYYSAETLYF.